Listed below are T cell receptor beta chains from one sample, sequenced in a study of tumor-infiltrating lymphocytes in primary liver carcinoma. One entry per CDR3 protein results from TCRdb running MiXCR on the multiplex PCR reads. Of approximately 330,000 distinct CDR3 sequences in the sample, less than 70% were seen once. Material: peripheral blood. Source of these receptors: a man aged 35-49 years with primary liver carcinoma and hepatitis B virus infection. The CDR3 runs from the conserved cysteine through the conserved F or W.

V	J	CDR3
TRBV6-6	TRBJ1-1	CASSPDWTGPVWNAEAFF
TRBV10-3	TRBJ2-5	CAISESSLAGETQYF
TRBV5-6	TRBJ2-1	CASSLVCRVVDREKYNDQFF
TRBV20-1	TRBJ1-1	CSASSPGTNTEAFF
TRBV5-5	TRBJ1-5	CASSVDMGNQSQHF
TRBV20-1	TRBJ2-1	CSARTPTVGEVGEQFF
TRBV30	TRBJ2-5	CAWSVGETQYF
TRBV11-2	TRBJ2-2	CANSSHGPAGHGELFF
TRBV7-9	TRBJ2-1	CASSWKGQTYNEQFF
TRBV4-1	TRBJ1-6	CASSQETSSYNSPLHF
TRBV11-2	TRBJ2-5	CASSSTGIIAKTQYF
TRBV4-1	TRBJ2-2	CASSQVSGVETGELFF
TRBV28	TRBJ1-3	CASRDSLIHTTYF
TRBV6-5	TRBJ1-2	CVSSFQATGGNNYGYTF
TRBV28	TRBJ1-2	CASFESGTNGYTF
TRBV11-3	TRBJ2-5	CASSTTEGETQYF
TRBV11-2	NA	CASSLGVTSGRAEVTQHF
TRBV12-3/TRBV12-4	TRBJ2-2	CASSKGQSVTGELFF
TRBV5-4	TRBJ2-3	CAGRDCTDTQYF
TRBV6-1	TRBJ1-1	CASSIRQGTEAFF
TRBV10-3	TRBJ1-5	CATSGAKDQPQHF
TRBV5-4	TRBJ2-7	CASSPDRGWDEQYF
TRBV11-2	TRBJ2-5	CVSKALGRGRTTGEAQYF
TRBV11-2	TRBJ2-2	CANSLDWREHTGELFF
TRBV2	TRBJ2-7	CASRLPGQGLGEQYF
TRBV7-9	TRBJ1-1	CASRAGTGSLSWAFF
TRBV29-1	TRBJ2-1	CSVELASVLQSSYSEQFF
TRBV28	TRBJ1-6	CSSSLLGRQSPLHF
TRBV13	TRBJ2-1	CSSSLGGDSYNEQFF
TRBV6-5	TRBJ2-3	CASNYSLRDREYF
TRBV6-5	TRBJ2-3	CASSYGALAGADTQYF